This paragraph covers one TCR beta chain sequence. This CDR3 comprises 14 residues. Germline loops: CDR1 SEHNR, CDR2 FQNEAQ (reference sequence). V shed 5 bases and J shed 0 bases, with 10 bases lying between them. Clones were read by immunoSEQ multiplex PCR, and TCRdb kept only the in-frame ones, dropping some. Altogether some 150,000 clones are present, 88% being singletons, with the ten largest covering 2% to 3%. The data originate from a study of blood T cell repertoires in COVID-19. V gene TRBV7-9 combines with J gene TRBJ1-1, with unresolved D. What was sequenced was peripheral blood. This TCR derives from a woman in her seventies with acute or convalescent COVID-19. The CDR3 nucleotides read TGTGCCAGCAGCCATCCACAAATGAACACTGAAGCTTTCTTT. Protein product: CASSHPQMNTEAFF.